This TCR beta chain comes out of a study of T cell clones after liver transplantation. Sequenced by immunoSEQ multiplex PCR; TCRdb stores in-frame clones only, minus some. The sample records about 120,000 clones, 90% being singletons. Points from the study as a whole: Low donor cell numbers restricted donor-reactive repertoire measurement in a couple of subjects. Compared with third party-reactive sequences, donor-reactive ones declined more, independent of withdrawal success.

Comment on this clone: Its target is not known.

This CDR3 is 19 amino acids long. The trim removed 3 bases at V and 2 bases at J, leaving 8 bases unmatched. Germline-derived CDR1 and CDR2 are MNHEY and SMNVEV (reference sequence). The TCR was taken from a human patient who received a liver transplant. Some T cells may be supplied by the graft donor. The chain employs TRBV27 and TRBJ2-3; TRBD2 matches 16 bases. Sequenced material: CD4+ T cells from blood, taken 12 months after liver transplant. Here the CDR3 reads CASSFAGLAGGPNTDTQYF. The CDR3 bases are TGTGCCAGCAGTTTCGCGGGACTAGCGGGAGGGCCCAACACAGATACGCAGTATTTT.